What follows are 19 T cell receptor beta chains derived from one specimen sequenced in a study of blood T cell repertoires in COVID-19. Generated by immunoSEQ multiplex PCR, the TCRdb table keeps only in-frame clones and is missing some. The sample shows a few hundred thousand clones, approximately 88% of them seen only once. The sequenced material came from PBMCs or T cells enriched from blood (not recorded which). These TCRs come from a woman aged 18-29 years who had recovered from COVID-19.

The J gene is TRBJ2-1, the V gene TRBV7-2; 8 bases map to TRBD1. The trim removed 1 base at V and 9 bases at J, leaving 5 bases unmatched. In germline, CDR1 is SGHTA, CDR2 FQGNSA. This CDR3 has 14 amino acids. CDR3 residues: CASSLVQGAGEQFF. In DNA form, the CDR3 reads TGTGCCAGCAGCTTAGTGCAGGGGGCGGGTGAGCAGTTCTTC.

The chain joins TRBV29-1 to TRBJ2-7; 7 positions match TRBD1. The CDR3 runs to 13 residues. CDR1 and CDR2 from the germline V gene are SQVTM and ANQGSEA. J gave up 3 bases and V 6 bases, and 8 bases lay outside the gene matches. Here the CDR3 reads CSVRQGGDYEQYF. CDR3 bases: TGCAGCGTAAGACAGGGTGGGGACTACGAGCAGTACTTC.

CDR3 region: CASSLAGPYYGYTF. DNA of the CDR3: TGTGCCAGCAGCTTGGCAGGGCCGTACTATGGCTACACCTTC. This rearrangement joins TRBV5-6 to TRBJ1-2, with D possibly being TRBD1 (5 bases). V was shortened by 0 bases and J by 3 bases, with 9 bases between the two germline ends. The CDR3 totals 14 residues. In germline, CDR1 is SGHDT, CDR2 YYEEEE. The full variable domain, with the rest looked up from reference TRBV5-6 and TRBJ1-2, is DAGVTQSPTHLIKTRGQQVTLRCSPKSGHDTVSWYQQALGQGPQFIFQYYEEEERQRGNFPDRFSGHQFPNYSSELNVNALLLGDSALYLCASSLAGPYYGYTFGSGTRLTVV.

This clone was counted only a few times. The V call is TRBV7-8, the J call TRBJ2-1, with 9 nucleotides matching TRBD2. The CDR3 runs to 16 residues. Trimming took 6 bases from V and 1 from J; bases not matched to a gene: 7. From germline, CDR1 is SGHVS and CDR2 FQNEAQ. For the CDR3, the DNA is TGTGCCAGCAGGACCAGCGGGAGGTCATCCTACAATGAGCAGTTCTTC. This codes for CASRTSGRSSYNEQFF.

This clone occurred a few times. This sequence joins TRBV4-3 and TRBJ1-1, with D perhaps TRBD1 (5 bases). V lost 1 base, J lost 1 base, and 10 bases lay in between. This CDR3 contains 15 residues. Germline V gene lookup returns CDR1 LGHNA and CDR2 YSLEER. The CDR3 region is CASSQAQGRNTEAFF. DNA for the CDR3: TGCGCCAGCAGCCAAGCTCAGGGTAGGAACACTGAAGCTTTCTTT.

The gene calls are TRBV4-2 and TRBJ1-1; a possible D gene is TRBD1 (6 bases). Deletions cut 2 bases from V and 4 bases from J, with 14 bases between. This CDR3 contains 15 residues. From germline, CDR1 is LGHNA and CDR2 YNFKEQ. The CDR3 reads CASSQTGLQGTEAFF. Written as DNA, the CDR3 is TGTGCCAGCAGCCAAACAGGGTTGCAGGGCACTGAAGCTTTCTTT.

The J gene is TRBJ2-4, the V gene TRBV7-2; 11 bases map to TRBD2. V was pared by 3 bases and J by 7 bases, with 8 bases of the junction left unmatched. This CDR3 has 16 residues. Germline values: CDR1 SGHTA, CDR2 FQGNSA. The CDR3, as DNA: TGTGCCAGCAGCTTTCTAGCGGGGGGAAGTGGGAACATTCAGTACTTC. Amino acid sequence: CASSFLAGGSGNIQYF. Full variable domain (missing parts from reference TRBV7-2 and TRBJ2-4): GAGVSQSPSNKVTEKGKDVELRCDPISGHTALYWYRQSLGQGLEFLIYFQGNSAPDKSGLPSDRFSAERTGGSVSTLTIQRTQQEDSAVYLCASSFLAGGSGNIQYFGAGTRLSVL.

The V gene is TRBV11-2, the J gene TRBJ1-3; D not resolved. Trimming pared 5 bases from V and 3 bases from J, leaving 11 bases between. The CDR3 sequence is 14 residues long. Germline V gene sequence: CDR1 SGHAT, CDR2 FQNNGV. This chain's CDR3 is CASSVLRLGNTIYF. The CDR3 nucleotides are TGTGCCAGCAGCGTTTTGAGGCTTGGAAACACCATATATTTT.

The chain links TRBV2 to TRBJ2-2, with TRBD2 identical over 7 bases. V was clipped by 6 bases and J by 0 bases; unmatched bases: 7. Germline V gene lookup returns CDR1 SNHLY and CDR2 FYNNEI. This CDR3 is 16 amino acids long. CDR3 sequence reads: CASSVASGSNTGELFF. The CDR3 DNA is TGTGCCAGCAGCGTGGCTAGCGGATCGAACACCGGGGAGCTGTTTTTT. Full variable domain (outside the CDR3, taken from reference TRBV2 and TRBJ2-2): EPEVTQTPSHQVTQMGQEVILRCVPISNHLYFYWYRQILGQKVEFLVSFYNNEISEKSEIFDDQFSVERPDGSNFTLKIRSTKLEDSAMYFCASSVASGSNTGELFFGEGSRLTVL.

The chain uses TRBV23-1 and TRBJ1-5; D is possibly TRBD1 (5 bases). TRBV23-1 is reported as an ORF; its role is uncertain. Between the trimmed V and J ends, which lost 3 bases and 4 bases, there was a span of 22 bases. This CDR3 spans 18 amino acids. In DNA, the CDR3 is TGCGCCAGCAGTCACAAATCGGGGGAGAAGGAAAATAATCAGCCCCAGCATTTT. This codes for CASSHKSGEKENNQPQHF.

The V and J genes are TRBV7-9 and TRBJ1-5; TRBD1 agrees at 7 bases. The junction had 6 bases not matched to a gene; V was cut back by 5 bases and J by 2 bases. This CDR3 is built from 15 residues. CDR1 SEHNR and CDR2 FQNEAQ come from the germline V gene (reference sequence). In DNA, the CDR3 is TGTGCCAGCAGCCCAGAGGGGGCCGGCAATCAGCCCCAGCATTTT. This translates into CASSPEGAGNQPQHF.

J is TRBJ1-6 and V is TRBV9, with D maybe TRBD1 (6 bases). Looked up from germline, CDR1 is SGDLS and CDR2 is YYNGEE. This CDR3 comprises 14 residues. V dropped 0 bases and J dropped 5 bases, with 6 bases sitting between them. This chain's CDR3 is CASSVGQDNSPLHF. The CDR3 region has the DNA TGTGCCAGCAGCGTAGGACAGGATAATTCACCCCTCCACTTT.

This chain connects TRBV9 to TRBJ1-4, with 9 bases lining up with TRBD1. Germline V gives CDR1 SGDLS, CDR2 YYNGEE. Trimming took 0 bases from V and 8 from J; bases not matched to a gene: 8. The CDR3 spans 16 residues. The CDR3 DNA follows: TGTGCCAGCAGCGTAGGGACAGGGGACGGAGGGGAAAAACTGTTTTTT. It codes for CASSVGTGDGGEKLFF.

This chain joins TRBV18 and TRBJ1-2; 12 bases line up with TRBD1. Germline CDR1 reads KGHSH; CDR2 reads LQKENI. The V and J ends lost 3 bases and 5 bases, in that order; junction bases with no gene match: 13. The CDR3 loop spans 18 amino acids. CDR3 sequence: CASSPNPVGTGGRYGYTF. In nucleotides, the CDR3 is TGTGCCAGCTCACCGAACCCGGTTGGGACAGGGGGCCGGTATGGCTACACCTTC.

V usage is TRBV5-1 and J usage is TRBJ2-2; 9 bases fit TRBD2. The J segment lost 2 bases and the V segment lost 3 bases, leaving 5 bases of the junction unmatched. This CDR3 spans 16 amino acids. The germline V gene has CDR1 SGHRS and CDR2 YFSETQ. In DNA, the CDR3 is TGCGCCAGCAGCTCTCGAGCGGGAGGAAACACCGGGGAGCTGTTTTTT. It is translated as CASSSRAGGNTGELFF. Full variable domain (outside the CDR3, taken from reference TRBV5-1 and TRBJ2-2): KAGVTQTPRYLIKTRGQQVTLSCSPISGHRSVSWYQQTPGQGLQFLFEYFSETQRNKGNFPGRFSGRQFSNSRSEMNVSTLELGDSALYLCASSSRAGGNTGELFFGEGSRLTVL.

The chain's CDR3 is CASSVETGIYNEQFF. The CDR3, as DNA: TGTGCCAGCAGCGTAGAGACGGGAATCTACAATGAGCAGTTCTTC. This chain joins TRBV9 and TRBJ2-1, with D possibly being TRBD2 (5 bases). This CDR3 contains 15 residues. Germline CDR1 and CDR2: SGDLS and YYNGEE. Trimming shortened V by 0 bases and J by 3 bases, and 10 bases separated the two germline ends.

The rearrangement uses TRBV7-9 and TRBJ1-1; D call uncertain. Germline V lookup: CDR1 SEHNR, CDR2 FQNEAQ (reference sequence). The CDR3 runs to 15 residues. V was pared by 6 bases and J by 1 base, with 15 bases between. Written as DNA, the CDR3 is TGTGCCAGCAGTAAAGCTCCCTTAAGGAACACTGAAGCTTTCTTT. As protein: CASSKAPLRNTEAFF.

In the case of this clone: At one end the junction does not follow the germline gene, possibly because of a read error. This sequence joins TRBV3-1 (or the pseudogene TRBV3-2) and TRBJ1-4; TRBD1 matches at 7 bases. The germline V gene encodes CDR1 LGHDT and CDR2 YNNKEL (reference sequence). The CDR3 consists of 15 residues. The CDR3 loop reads CASSQFGTANEKLFF. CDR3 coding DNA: TGTGCCAGCAGCCAATTCGGGACAGCTAACGAAAAACTGTTTTTT.

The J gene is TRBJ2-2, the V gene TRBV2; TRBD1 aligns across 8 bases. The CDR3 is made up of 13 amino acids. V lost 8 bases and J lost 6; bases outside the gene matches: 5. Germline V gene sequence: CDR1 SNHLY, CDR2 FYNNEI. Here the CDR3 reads CASDRGGPGELFF. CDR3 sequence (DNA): TGTGCCAGCGACAGGGGAGGACCCGGGGAGCTGTTTTTT.